Included here is one T cell receptor (beta chain) sequence, with context. What it recognizes is unknown. Using immunoSEQ multiplex PCR, the repertoire was profiled, and TCRdb retains in-frame clones only, with some absent. The sample includes roughly 80,000 clones, approximately 86% seen only once; the top ten take 1.5% to 2%. This sample was taken from a study of OX40 agonist ivuxolimab in advanced cancers. Points from the study as a whole: Low normalized T-cell clonal expansion was also seen in some nonresponders.

This receptor was obtained from an adult with an advanced solid tumor such as melanoma, head and neck, liver or kidney cancer. Sequenced material: CD4+ or CD8+ T cells sorted from blood, taken in a trial of the OX40 agonist ivuxolimab.

CDR3 DNA: TGTGCCAGCAGTCCCTTGGGATTGAGGGACACTGAAGCTTTCTTT. Encoded protein: CASSPLGLRDTEAFF. This rearrangement joins TRBV28 to TRBJ1-1; no clear D gene. The CDR3 extends over 15 amino acids. The germline CDR1 and CDR2 sequences are MDHEN and SYDVKM. Trimming stripped 5 bases from V and 3 bases from J, with 16 bases between.